Detailed here is one TCR beta chain. The sample belongs to a study of blood T cell repertoires in COVID-19. Study-level information: T cells, B-cell-depleted T cells, or PBMCs supplied cDNA or gDNA.

Living in 24 US areas, the participants were between 18 and 89 years of age. Two consecutive negative NP/OP PCR tests, clearance, or resolved symptoms defined Cohort 3 recovery. The protocol was immunoSEQ multiplex PCR, while the TCRdb copy is restricted to in-frame clones and leaves out a portion. There are about 150,000 clones in the sample; 80% to 85% occur only once, and about 8% lies in the top ten. V was pared by 2 bases and J by 6 bases, with 3 bases of the junction left unmatched. CDR3 length equals 15 residues. Germline V lookup: CDR1 MDHEN, CDR2 SYDVKM. The gene calls are TRBV28 and TRBJ2-4; 11 bases align to TRBD1. This clonotype was sampled from a woman between 45 and 60 years old who had recovered from COVID-19. The specimen sequenced was PBMCs or T cells enriched from blood (not recorded which). CDR3 nucleotide sequence: TGTGCCAGCAGTTTAAGGGGGACAGGGGGAAACATTCAGTACTTC. This encodes CASSLRGTGGNIQYF.